Listed below are T cell receptor beta chains from one sample, sequenced in a study of T cells after yellow fever vaccination. From the 5' RACE reads, TCRdb called clonotypes with MiXCR, one entry per CDR3 protein. The profile shows some 400,000 distinct CDR3 sequences, around 6.4% of them singletons. Sample: PBMCs, taken 5 days after the yellow fever booster vaccination. These receptor sequences come from a man in his thirties or forties who received the YFV17D yellow fever vaccine. CDR3s include the opening cysteine and the closing phenylalanine or tryptophan. Fields, in order: clone size, J gene, V gene, D gene, CDR3 DNA, CDR3 protein. A D gene is named only where the DNA matches it firmly. Part of the rows lack a size; the others show once, few, many or a class for expanded clones.

few,TRBJ2-7,TRBV27,.,TGTGCCACCTATTCGAGCTCCTACGAGCAGTACTTC,CATYSSSYEQYF
few,TRBJ2-2,TRBV7-6,TRBD2,TGTGCCAGCAGCCCGCTAGCGGGAGGCGCCGGGGAGCTGTTTTTT,CASSPLAGGAGELFF
few,TRBJ2-7,TRBV9,.,TGTGCCAGCAGCGTTGGGGTGGGCCAGCCCTACGAGCAGTACTTC,CASSVGVGQPYEQYF
few,TRBJ2-6,TRBV20-1,.,TGCAGTGCTAGGGGGTCCAAAGCTGGGGCCAACGTCCTGACTTTC,CSARGSKAGANVLTF
.,TRBJ1-1,TRBV7-9,TRBD1,TGTGCCAGCAGCTTAGGGACCGGGACAGGGGGCTCGGGTGAAGCTTTCTTT,CASSLGTGTGGSGEAFF
few,TRBJ2-5,TRBV6-1,.,TGTGCCAGCAGTAAGACAGTTCAGGAGACCCAGTACTTC,CASSKTVQETQYF
.,TRBJ2-7,TRBV9,.,TGTGCCAGCAGCCCCGCGGGTGACTACGAGCAGTACTTC,CASSPAGDYEQYF
few,TRBJ2-7,TRBV5-1,TRBD2,TGCGCCAGCAGCCCCCGACTAGCTAGGGAGGAGCAGTACTTC,CASSPRLAREEQYF
many,TRBJ2-1,TRBV12-3/TRBV12-4,TRBD2,TGTGCCAGCAGTTTAGGGGGAGGGCCCGGTGAGCAGTTCTTC,CASSLGGGPGEQFF
.,TRBJ2-1,TRBV11-2,TRBD2,TGTGCCAGCAGCCCCAGTGGGGTAGCGGGAGCAGGAGGGTGGGCTTACAATGAGCAGTTCTTC,CASSPSGVAGAGGWAYNEQFF
.,TRBJ2-1,TRBV7-8,.,TGTGCCAGCAGCTCGGCCGGGACTCTCGGTGCCAGACAGCAGTTCTTC,CASSSAGTLGARQQFF
many,TRBJ2-3,TRBV15,.,TGTGCCACCAGCAGAGACGGGGGAGGAGGAGATACGCAGTATTTT,CATSRDGGGGDTQYF
.,TRBJ2-5,TRBV6-5,.,TGTGCCAGCAGTTCAGCTCGGGAAGCCTTCGGGACCCAGTACTTC,CASSSAREAFGTQYF
many,TRBJ2-1,TRBV20-1,.,TGCAGTGAGCAGCGCCGGAGCTCCTACAATGAGCAGTTCTTC,CSEQRRSSYNEQFF
.,TRBJ2-7,TRBV15,TRBD1,TGTGCCACCAGCAGAGGAGGAGGACAGGGCTACTACGAGCAGTACTTC,CATSRGGGQGYYEQYF
few,TRBJ1-5,TRBV20-1,.,TGCAGTGCTAGCGGGGCGATTAGCAATCAGCCCCAGCATTTT,CSASGAISNQPQHF
few,TRBJ2-7,TRBV10-2,.,TGCGCCAGCGGTCCCCAGGGCTTCCCCTACGAGCAGTACTTC,CASGPQGFPYEQYF
many,TRBJ2-7,TRBV7-3,TRBD2,TGTGCCAGCAGCGCTAGCGGGAGGGCCGAGCAGTACTTC,CASSASGRAEQYF
many,TRBJ2-3,TRBV7-2,TRBD2,TGTGCCAGCCAAAGGGGAGGGAGCACAGATACGCAGTATTTT,CASQRGGSTDTQYF
.,TRBJ2-3,TRBV6-5,.,TGTGCCAGCAGTTACTCGTACCACCCAGGAGATACGCAGTATTTT,CASSYSYHPGDTQYF
many,TRBJ2-1,TRBV7-2,TRBD2,TGTGCCAGCAGCCAGGGACTAGCGGGAGAAAACAATGAGCAGTTCTTC,CASSQGLAGENNEQFF
few,TRBJ2-7,TRBV12-3/TRBV12-4,.,TGTGCCAGCAGTGTAGATTCTCTCTACGAGCAGTACTTC,CASSVDSLYEQYF
.,TRBJ2-1,TRBV7-9,.,TGTGCCAGCAGCCCTTTGGCCGGGGCCAGCTCCTACAATGAGCAGTTCTTC,CASSPLAGASSYNEQFF
many,TRBJ2-1,TRBV20-1,.,TGCAGCTGCGGACAGTACAATGAGCAGTTCTTC,CSCGQYNEQFF
.,TRBJ2-3,TRBV11-1,TRBD2,TGTGCCAGCAGCTTAGGTCCCGGGACTAGCGGGAGTATGGATACGCAGTATTTT,CASSLGPGTSGSMDTQYF
many,TRBJ1-6,TRBV7-8,.,TGTGCCAGCAGCTCGAGGGGGGGGGTTTCACCCCTCCACTTT,CASSSRGGVSPLHF
many,TRBJ2-4,TRBV11-1,TRBD1,TGTGCCAGCAGCTTGGGAGACACGACAGGGGGCTATGCCAAAAACATTCAGTACTTC,CASSLGDTTGGYAKNIQYF
.,TRBJ2-5,TRBV28,.,TGTGCCAGCAGTCAGGCTCAAGGGGACCAGTACTTC,CASSQAQGDQYF
many,TRBJ1-3,TRBV7-2,.,TGTGCCAGCAGCACACGACAGGGAAACACCATATATTTT,CASSTRQGNTIYF
.,TRBJ2-1,TRBV7-9,.,TGTGCCAGCAGTGCGTTGGGATCCTACAATGAGCAGTTCTTC,CASSALGSYNEQFF
.,TRBJ1-2,TRBV5-1,.,TGCGCCAGCAGCAGAGACGCAGCTAACTATGGCTACACCTTC,CASSRDAANYGYTF
.,TRBJ2-3,TRBV7-2,.,TGTGCCAGCAGCTTAGGTGAAGCGGATACGCAGTATTTT,CASSLGEADTQYF
many,TRBJ1-1,TRBV18,.,TGTGCCAGCTCACCCACAGTCATGAACACTGAAGCTTTCTTT,CASSPTVMNTEAFF
few,TRBJ1-3,TRBV20-1,.,TGCAGTGCCTTAGTCTCTGGAAACACCATATATTTT,CSALVSGNTIYF
few,TRBJ2-5,TRBV29-1,.,TGCAGCGCAGTAGAGGCCCAAGAGACCCAGTACTTC,CSAVEAQETQYF
many,TRBJ2-7,TRBV5-1,TRBD2,TGCGCCAGCAGCAAAGGACTAGCGGGGGTCTACGAGCAGTACTTC,CASSKGLAGVYEQYF
.,TRBJ2-5,TRBV20-1,.,TGCAGTGCTAGATCCCAAGGGTCGATCAAGGCCGACCAAGAGACCCAGTACTTC,CSARSQGSIKADQETQYF
many,TRBJ2-5,TRBV6-5,TRBD1,TGTGCCAGCAGTTACTCGATGGACAGGGTACTTCAGGAGACCCAGTACTTC,CASSYSMDRVLQETQYF
many,TRBJ2-1,TRBV29-1,.,TGCAGCGTAAACAGGGACCTTTTGGACAATGAGCAGTTCTTC,CSVNRDLLDNEQFF
few,TRBJ2-7,TRBV10-3,.,TGTGCCATCAGTGAGTCTGGGCACGAGCAGTACTTC,CAISESGHEQYF
.,TRBJ2-2,TRBV29-1,TRBD1,TGCAGCGTTGGAGTCCCAAAGGGACAGGGGGCAGGGGAGCTGTTTTTT,CSVGVPKGQGAGELFF
few,TRBJ2-5,TRBV20-1,.,TGCAGTGCTAGAGATTCGACTGAGACCCAGTACTTC,CSARDSTETQYF
few,TRBJ2-1,TRBV4-2,.,TGTGCCAGCAGCCAAGAAATACAGATAGCCTACAATGAGCAGTTCTTC,CASSQEIQIAYNEQFF
.,TRBJ2-1,TRBV30,.,TGTGCCTGGAGTAAGGATAGATACAATGAGCAGTTCTTC,CAWSKDRYNEQFF
few,TRBJ1-2,TRBV28,TRBD1,TGTGCCAGTTCAAGGACAGGGATTGGCTACACCTTC,CASSRTGIGYTF
.,TRBJ2-1,TRBV20-1,.,TGCAGTGCTAGGATACTAGCTCCCCGGTTCTTC,CSARILAPRFF
.,TRBJ2-4,TRBV5-6,TRBD2,TGTGCCAGCAGCTTGGCGGGCGGGAGGGCGGACATTCAGTACTTC,CASSLAGGRADIQYF
.,TRBJ2-7,TRBV20-1,.,TGCAGTGCTAGGGGACAGGGCAGGACTAACGGGAGGGCCTTTGCAAAGTACTTC,CSARGQGRTNGRAFAKYF
.,TRBJ2-3,TRBV7-9,TRBD2,TGTGCCAGCAGCTTAGGGGTGACACGGGAGGGCCGGGATACGCAGTATTTT,CASSLGVTREGRDTQYF
few,TRBJ2-5,TRBV6-6,TRBD1,TGTGCCAGCGAGGGACAGCAAGAGACCCAGTACTTC,CASEGQQETQYF
.,TRBJ2-7,TRBV29-1,TRBD2,TGCAGCGTTGTCCGGGATGGGACTACATACGAGCAGTACTTC,CSVVRDGTTYEQYF
many,TRBJ1-2,TRBV6-5,.,TGTGCCAGCAGTTACGTCTCGGCGGGAAGCTACACCTTC,CASSYVSAGSYTF